The present T cell receptor beta chain was sequenced within a study of cytomegalovirus exposure and HLA in healthy donors. Regarding the study as a whole: The study assumed roughly uniform donor sequencing depth for presence/absence analyses. Among donors in an Asian-associated ancestry cluster, a later analysis reportedly found fewer N-insertions than the roughly 610-donor mean. According to the study, around 150 TCR beta chains were cytomegalovirus-associated.

A remark on this clone: Its antigen remains unknown.

PCR employed 60 Vbeta and 13 Jbeta primers. TCRdb's table, derived via immunoSEQ multiplex PCR, lists solely in-frame clones and lacks some. This table holds 95,000 to 150,000 clones. In nominal health when sampled, donors likely had unrecorded immune exposures nonetheless. CDR1 is MDHEN and CDR2 is SYDVKM in the germline V gene. V lost 8 bases, J lost 3 bases, and 17 bases lay in between. CDR3 length: 14 residues. The V call is TRBV28, the J call TRBJ2-7, with TRBD1 as a possible D gene (6 bases). Sequences were obtained from PBMCs. The receptor comes from a man aged 25 to 40 in good health and CMV-seronegative. CDR3 protein: CASRPRDTDYEQYF. CDR3 nucleotides: TGTGCCAGCCGACCCCGGGACACTGACTACGAGCAGTACTTC.